A selection of T cell receptor beta chains follows, all from one sample in a study of blood T cell repertoires in COVID-19. The protocol was immunoSEQ multiplex PCR, while the TCRdb copy is restricted to in-frame clones and leaves out a portion. The sample lists 150,000 to 200,000 clones, 82% occurring once. The sequencing sample was made of peripheral blood. These receptors all stem from a woman aged 25 to 39 with acute or convalescent COVID-19. Each CDR3 is given with its conserved first and last residue. A D gene is named only where the DNA matches it firmly. Rows give clone size only sometimes, using once, few, many, or a class for an expanded clone.

cdr3_length: 13; d_call: .; j_call: TRBJ1-2; clone_size: .; v_call: TRBV5-1; cdr3_nt: TGCGCCAGCAGCTTGGGCCAGGGGAACGGCTACACCTTC; cdr3_aa: CASSLGQGNGYTF
cdr3_length: 15; d_call: .; j_call: TRBJ2-4; clone_size: .; v_call: TRBV5-5; cdr3_nt: TGTGCCAGCAGCCCAACTAGCTTCTCCAAAAACATTCAGTACTTC; cdr3_aa: CASSPTSFSKNIQYF
cdr3_length: 14; d_call: .; j_call: TRBJ1-2; clone_size: few; v_call: TRBV5-4; cdr3_nt: TGTGCCAGCAGCTTGGAACAGGGTTATGGTGGCTACACCTTC; cdr3_aa: CASSLEQGYGGYTF
cdr3_length: 13; d_call: .; j_call: TRBJ2-3; clone_size: .; v_call: TRBV28; cdr3_nt: TGTGCCAGCAGTTTAACGGACATGGATACGCAGTATTTT; cdr3_aa: CASSLTDMDTQYF
cdr3_length: 16; d_call: .; j_call: TRBJ1-5; clone_size: .; v_call: TRBV6-2/TRBV6-3; cdr3_nt: TGTGCCAGCAGTTACCCCTCCTTAGGGGCCAATCAGCCCCAGCATTTT; cdr3_aa: CASSYPSLGANQPQHF
cdr3_length: 15; d_call: TRBD2; j_call: TRBJ2-1; clone_size: .; v_call: TRBV4-2; cdr3_nt: TGTGCCAGCAGCCAAGAGACTAGCGGGGCAAACGAGCAGTTCTTC; cdr3_aa: CASSQETSGANEQFF
cdr3_length: 12; d_call: .; j_call: TRBJ2-7; clone_size: few; v_call: TRBV28; cdr3_nt: TGTGCCAGCAGTTTATCTAGGTACGAGCAGTACTTC; cdr3_aa: CASSLSRYEQYF
cdr3_length: 17; d_call: TRBD2; j_call: TRBJ2-1; clone_size: .; v_call: TRBV4-2; cdr3_nt: TGTGCCAGCAGCCAAGTTTCCGGGGGGGCGACCTACAATGAGCAGTTCTTC; cdr3_aa: CASSQVSGGATYNEQFF
cdr3_length: 21; d_call: TRBD2; j_call: TRBJ2-1; clone_size: .; v_call: TRBV6-2/TRBV6-3; cdr3_nt: TGTGCCAGCAGCGGACGCGCCCCCGGGACTAGCGGGGGGAGCTCCTACAATGAGCAGTTCTTC; cdr3_aa: CASSGRAPGTSGGSSYNEQFF
cdr3_length: 18; d_call: TRBD2; j_call: TRBJ2-7; clone_size: .; v_call: TRBV19; cdr3_nt: TGTGCCAGTAGTACTCCTATCCCTCGGACTAGCGGCTCCTACGAGCAGTACTTC; cdr3_aa: CASSTPIPRTSGSYEQYF